This T cell receptor (beta chain) was recorded in a study of cytotoxic CD8 clonotypes in ibrutinib-treated CLL. Across the study: Investigators reported roughly 24 partial and 2 complete responses; after median around 63 months, 14 patients remained remitted and 12 progressed. Broader study findings: Rising at ibrutinib response, clonality subsequently fell back toward baseline at progression. Sampling times (in sustained-remission versus progressing patients) were not the same. Clonality was higher at baseline than in age-matched healthy donors and tracked circulating CD8+ T-cell counts.

Sequencing used immunoSEQ multiplex PCR; TCRdb keeps in-frame clones, though not all of them. The table lists roughly 30,000 clones, about 78% of them singletons. Details on this clone: Its cognate antigen is unknown.

Sequences were derived from PBMCs, sampled after 36 months of ibrutinib treatment. This clonotype was obtained from a human donor with chronic lymphocytic leukemia.

CDR3 amino acids: CSVVLTGRSGELFF. CDR3 in DNA: TGCAGCGTTGTATTGACCGGGAGGTCCGGGGAGCTGTTTTTT. The chain recombines TRBV29-1 with TRBJ2-2; 7 bases are shared with TRBD2. The ends lost 4 bases at V and 6 bases at J; junction bases unmatched: 8. CDR1 and CDR2 (germline): SQVTM, ANQGSEA. This CDR3 comprises 14 residues.